The 8 T cell receptor beta chains in this list originate from one sample, sequenced in a study of Ad26.COV2.S vaccination and SARS-CoV-2 variants. Measured with immunoSEQ multiplex PCR; TCRdb has only the in-frame clones, and not every one. This table has some 290,000 clones, approximately 80% appearing once. Treatment of the sample: some 20 received Ad26.COV2.S at low or high dose, single or two shots; five or six received placebo; per-sample allocation not given. The study sampled participants on day 63 after the first vaccine or placebo injection. Specimen: peripheral blood, collected in a trial of Ad26.COV2.S vaccine versus placebo. These receptors were taken from a person aged 18-65 years who received the Ad26.COV2.S COVID-19 vaccine or a placebo.

To note about this clone: This same CDR3 is encoded by further DNA sequences in the sample. The DNA of the CDR3 is TGCGCCAGCAGCCAAGAGAGAAACACTGAAGCTTTCTTT. It yields the protein CASSQERNTEAFF. V gene TRBV4-1 combines with J gene TRBJ1-1; D remains unclear. CDR3 length equals 13 residues. V was shortened by 0 bases and J by 2 bases, with 4 bases between the two germline ends. Germline V gives CDR1 MGHRA, CDR2 YSYEKL.

The chain joins TRBV28 to TRBJ1-6; 10 bases align to TRBD1. The trim removed 5 bases at V and 7 bases at J, leaving 5 bases unmatched. Germline V gives CDR1 MDHEN, CDR2 SYDVKM. This CDR3 has 15 residues. The CDR3 DNA reads TGTGCCAGCAGTCTAAGACAGGGGGCGAATTCACCCCTCCACTTT. Its protein product is CASSLRQGANSPLHF.

The J gene is TRBJ2-7, the V gene TRBV6-5, with 7 bases that match TRBD2. Germline trimming cut 0 bases from V and 4 bases from J; bases unmatched to any gene: 3. The CDR3 has 14 amino acids. In germline, CDR1 is MNHEY, CDR2 SVGAGI. The DNA of the CDR3 is TGTGCCAGCAGTTACTCGACCGGGGGGTACGAGCAGTACTTC. This encodes CASSYSTGGYEQYF.

V usage is TRBV12-3 or TRBV12-4 and J usage is TRBJ2-7; possibly TRBD1 or TRBD2 for D (5 bases each). The CDR3 is made up of 13 amino acids. The ends were cut back, 5 bases at V and 6 bases at J, with 14 bases in the middle. CDR3 sequence: CASSIRESSEQYF. Written as DNA, the CDR3 is TGTGCCAGCAGTATCAGGGAGTCGTCCGAGCAGTACTTC.

The chain uses TRBV5-6 and TRBJ2-7, with no clear D. The germline V gene has CDR1 SGHDT and CDR2 YYEEEE. The CDR3 has 11 residues. V gave up 1 base and J gave up 6 bases, with 5 bases separating them. The CDR3 region is CASSLTSEQYF. The CDR3 bases are TGTGCCAGCAGCTTGACGTCCGAGCAGTACTTC. The full variable domain, its missing parts supplied by reference TRBV5-6 and TRBJ2-7, is DAGVTQSPTHLIKTRGQQVTLRCSPKSGHDTVSWYQQALGQGPQFIFQYYEEEERQRGNFPDRFSGHQFPNYSSELNVNALLLGDSALYLCASSLTSEQYFGPGTRLTVT.

This clone turned up a few times. The chain links TRBV6-5 to TRBJ1-6; D gene unclear. V was shortened by 7 bases and J by 7 bases, with 14 bases between the two germline ends. The CDR3 is 14 residues long. The germline CDR1 and CDR2 sequences are MNHEY and SVGAGI. CDR3 nucleotide sequence: TGTGCCAGCAACCGCGACGGGTTAAATTCACCCCTCCACTTT. Residues: CASNRDGLNSPLHF.

The chain recombines TRBV9 with TRBJ1-4; D is ambiguous. This CDR3 comprises 14 residues. The germline V and J ends were trimmed by 2 bases and 3 bases, with 8 bases remaining between them. Germline loops: CDR1 SGDLS, CDR2 YYNGEE. The CDR3 bases are TGTGCCAGCAGCGTCCCGGGGTCTAATGAAAAACTGTTTTTT. Protein product: CASSVPGSNEKLFF.

The J gene is TRBJ1-2, the V gene TRBV27, with 7 positions matching TRBD1. The trim removed 2 bases at V and 7 bases at J, leaving 7 bases unmatched. Germline lookup yields CDR1 MNHEY and CDR2 SMNVEV (reference sequence). The CDR3 runs to 14 residues. CDR3 loop: CASSLARGPGGYTF. CDR3 coding DNA: TGTGCCAGCAGTTTAGCGAGGGGGCCCGGTGGCTACACCTTC.